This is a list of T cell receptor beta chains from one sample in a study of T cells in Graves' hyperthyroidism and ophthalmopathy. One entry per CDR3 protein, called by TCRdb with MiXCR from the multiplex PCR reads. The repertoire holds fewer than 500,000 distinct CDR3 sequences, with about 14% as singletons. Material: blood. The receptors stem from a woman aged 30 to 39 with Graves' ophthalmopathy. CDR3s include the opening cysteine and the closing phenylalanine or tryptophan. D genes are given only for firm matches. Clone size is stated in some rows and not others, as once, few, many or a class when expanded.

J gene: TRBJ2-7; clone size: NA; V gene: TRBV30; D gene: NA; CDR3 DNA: TGTGCCTGGGCCGGGGCTACCTACGAGCAGTACTTC; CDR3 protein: CAWAGATYEQYF
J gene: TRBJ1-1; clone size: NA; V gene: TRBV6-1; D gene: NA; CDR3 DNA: TGTGCCAGCAGGGGAAAGAACACTGAAGCTTTCTTT; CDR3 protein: CASRGKNTEAFF
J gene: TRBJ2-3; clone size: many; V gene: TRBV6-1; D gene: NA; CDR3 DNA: TGTGCCAGCAGTTACAGTTATGCGAGCGGAGATACGCAGTATTTT; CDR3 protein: CASSYSYASGDTQYF
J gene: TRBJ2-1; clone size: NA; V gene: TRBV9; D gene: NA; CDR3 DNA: TGTGCCAGCAGCGTAGGGGAAGGGGGGTACAATGAGCAGTTCTTC; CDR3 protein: CASSVGEGGYNEQFF
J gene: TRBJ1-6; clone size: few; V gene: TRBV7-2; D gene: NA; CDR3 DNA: TGTGCCAGCAGCCTACAGGGTTTTGGGGGTTCACCCCTCCACTTT; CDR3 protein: CASSLQGFGGSPLHF
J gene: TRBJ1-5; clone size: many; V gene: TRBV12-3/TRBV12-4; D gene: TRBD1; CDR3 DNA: TGTGCCAGCAGCCCCGGGACAGGGGTAAACCAGCCCCAGCATTTT; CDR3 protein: CASSPGTGVNQPQHF
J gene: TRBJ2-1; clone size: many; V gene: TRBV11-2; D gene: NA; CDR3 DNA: TGTGCCAGCAGCAACAATGAGCAGTTCTTC; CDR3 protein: CASSNNEQFF
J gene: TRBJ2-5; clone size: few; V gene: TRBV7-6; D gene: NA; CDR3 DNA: TGTGCCAGCAGCTGGGGGGCCTCGCAAGAGACCCAGTACTTC; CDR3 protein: CASSWGASQETQYF
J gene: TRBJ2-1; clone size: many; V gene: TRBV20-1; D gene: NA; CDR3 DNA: TGCAGTGCCGAGCCACCTGGGGCCTACAATGAGCAGTTCTTC; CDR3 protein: CSAEPPGAYNEQFF
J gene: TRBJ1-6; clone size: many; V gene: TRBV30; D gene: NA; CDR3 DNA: TGTGCCTGGAATGTCGGCTTGCATTCACCCCTCCACTTT; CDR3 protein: CAWNVGLHSPLHF
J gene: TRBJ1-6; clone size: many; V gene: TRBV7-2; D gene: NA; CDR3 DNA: TGTGCCAGCAGCTTAGCCTCGGGTCCACCCCTCCACTTT; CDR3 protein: CASSLASGPPLHF
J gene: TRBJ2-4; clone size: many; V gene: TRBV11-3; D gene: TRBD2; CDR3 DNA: TGTGCCAGCAGCAGACGGGGGGGCCTAACCATTCAGTACTTC; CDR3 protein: CASSRRGGLTIQYF
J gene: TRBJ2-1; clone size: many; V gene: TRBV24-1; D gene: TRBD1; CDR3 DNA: TGTGCCACCAGTGAGAGGACAGGGAAGGTAGGATACAATGAGCAGTTCTTC; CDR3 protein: CATSERTGKVGYNEQFF
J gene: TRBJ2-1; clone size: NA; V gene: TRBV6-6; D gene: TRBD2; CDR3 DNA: TGTGCCAGCAGTTACTCGAGGACTAGCGGCTACAATGAGCAGTTCTTC; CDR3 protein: CASSYSRTSGYNEQFF
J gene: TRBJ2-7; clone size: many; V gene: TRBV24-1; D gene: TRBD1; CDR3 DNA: TGTGCCACCAGTGAACCCGGGACAGGGGCGGACGAGCAGTACTTC; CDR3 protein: CATSEPGTGADEQYF
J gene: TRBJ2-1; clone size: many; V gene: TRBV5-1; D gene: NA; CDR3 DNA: TGCGCCAGCAGCCCCTGGGGCACGGACAGCTACAATGAGCAGTTCTTC; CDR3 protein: CASSPWGTDSYNEQFF
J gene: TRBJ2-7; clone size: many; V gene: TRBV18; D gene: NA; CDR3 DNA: TGTGCCAGCTCACCATCTGGAAACTACGAGCAGTACTTC; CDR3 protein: CASSPSGNYEQYF
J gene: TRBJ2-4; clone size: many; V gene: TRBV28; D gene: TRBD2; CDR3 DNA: TGTGCCAGCAGTCCTGGGGGGCGGGGGGGTCTTCAGTACTTC; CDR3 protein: CASSPGGRGGLQYF
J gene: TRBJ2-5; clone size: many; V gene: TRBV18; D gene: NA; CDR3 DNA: TGTGCCAGCTCACCACTATCGACAGTGTACCAAGAGACCCAGTACTTC; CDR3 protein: CASSPLSTVYQETQYF
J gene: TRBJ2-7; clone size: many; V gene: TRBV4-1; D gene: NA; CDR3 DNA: TGCGCCAGCAGCCAAGGGGGCCGAACCGGCTACGAGCAGTACTTC; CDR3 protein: CASSQGGRTGYEQYF
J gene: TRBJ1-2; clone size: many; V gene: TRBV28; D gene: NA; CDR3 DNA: TGTGCCAGCAGCCCTCCAACCAAATTCTATGGCTACACCTTC; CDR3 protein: CASSPPTKFYGYTF
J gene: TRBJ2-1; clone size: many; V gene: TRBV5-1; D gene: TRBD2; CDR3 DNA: TGCGCCAGCAGCATTAGCGGGGGGGCGAATGAGCAGTTCTTC; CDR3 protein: CASSISGGANEQFF
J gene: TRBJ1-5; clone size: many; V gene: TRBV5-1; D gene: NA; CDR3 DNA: TGCGCCAGCAGCCCAGGACTCCTAAATCAGCCCCAGCATTTT; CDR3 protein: CASSPGLLNQPQHF
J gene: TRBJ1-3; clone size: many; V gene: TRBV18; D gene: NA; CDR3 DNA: TGTGCCAGCTCACAATCCTCCCGAGACACCATATATTTT; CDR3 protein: CASSQSSRDTIYF
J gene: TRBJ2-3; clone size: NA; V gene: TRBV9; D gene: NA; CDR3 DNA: TGTGCCAGCAGCGCCCCTAATGCGGACAATACGCAGTATTTT; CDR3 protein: CASSAPNADNTQYF
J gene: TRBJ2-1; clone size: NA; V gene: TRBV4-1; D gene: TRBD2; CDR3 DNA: TGCGCCAGCAGCCAGAGGGTAACAACGGGAGGTGAGCAGTTCTTC; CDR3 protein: CASSQRVTTGGEQFF
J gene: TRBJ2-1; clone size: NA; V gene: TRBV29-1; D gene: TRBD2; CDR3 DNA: TGCAGCGGCATTCCATGGGGTAGCGGGGGTTCCAATGAGCAGTTCTTC; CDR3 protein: CSGIPWGSGGSNEQFF
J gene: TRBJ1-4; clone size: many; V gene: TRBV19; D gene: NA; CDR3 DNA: TGTGCCAGTAGATCGCCCGCAACTAATGAAAAACTGTTTTTT; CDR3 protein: CASRSPATNEKLFF
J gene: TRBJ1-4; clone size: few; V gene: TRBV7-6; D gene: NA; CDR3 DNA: TGTGCCAGCAGCGCGGACGTGGTTGATGAAAAACTGTTTTTT; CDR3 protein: CASSADVVDEKLFF
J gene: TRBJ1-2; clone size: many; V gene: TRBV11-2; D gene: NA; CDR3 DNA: TGTGCCAGCAGCTTAGGTGCAACTAACTATGGCTACACCTTC; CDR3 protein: CASSLGATNYGYTF
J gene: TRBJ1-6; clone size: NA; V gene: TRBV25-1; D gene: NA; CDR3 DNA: TGTGCCAGCAGTGAATATTTGGGAAGTGGGCCCCTCCACTTT; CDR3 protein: CASSEYLGSGPLHF
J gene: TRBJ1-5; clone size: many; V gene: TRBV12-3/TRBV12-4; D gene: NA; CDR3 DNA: TGTGCCAGCGCGTCTGCAGATAATCAGCCCCAGCATTTT; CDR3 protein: CASASADNQPQHF
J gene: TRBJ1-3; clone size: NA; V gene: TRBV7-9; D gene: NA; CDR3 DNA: TGTGCCAGCAGCTCCCCTAGTGACGGAAACGCCATATATTTT; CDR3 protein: CASSSPSDGNAIYF
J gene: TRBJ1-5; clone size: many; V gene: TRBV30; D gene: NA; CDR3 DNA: TGTGCCTGGAGTGCTGGGCCTTCCGAGCAGCCCCAGCATTTT; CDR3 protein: CAWSAGPSEQPQHF
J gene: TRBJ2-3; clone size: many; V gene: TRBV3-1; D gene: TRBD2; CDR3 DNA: TGTGCCAGCAGCGCCCGACTAGCGGGGGTCCACACAGATACGCAGTATTTT; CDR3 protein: CASSARLAGVHTDTQYF
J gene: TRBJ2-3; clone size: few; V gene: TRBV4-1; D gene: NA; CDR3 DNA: TGCGCCAGCAGCCAAGCTGCATCGGATACGCAGTATTTT; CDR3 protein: CASSQAASDTQYF
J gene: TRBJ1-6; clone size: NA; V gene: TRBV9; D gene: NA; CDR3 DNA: TGTGCCAGCAGCCCATACCGGACGGGCAAATCACCCCTCCACTTT; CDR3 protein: CASSPYRTGKSPLHF
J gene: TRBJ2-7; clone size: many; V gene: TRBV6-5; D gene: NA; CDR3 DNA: TGTGCCAGCAGTTACTCCAGGGGCTACGAGCAGTACTTC; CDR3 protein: CASSYSRGYEQYF
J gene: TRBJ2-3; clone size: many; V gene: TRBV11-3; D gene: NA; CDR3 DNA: TGTGCCAGCAGCTTAGGAGACAGGTCCACAGATACGCAGTATTTT; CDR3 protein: CASSLGDRSTDTQYF
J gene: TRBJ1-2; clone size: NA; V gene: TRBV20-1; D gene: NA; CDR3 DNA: TGCAGTGCAAAGGGAGCGTGGCCCTCCTATGGCTACACCTTC; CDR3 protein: CSAKGAWPSYGYTF
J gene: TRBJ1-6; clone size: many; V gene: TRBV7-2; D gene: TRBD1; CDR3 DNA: TGTGCCAGCACCGGACCGGGACAGGGAAATTCACCCCTCCACTTT; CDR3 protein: CASTGPGQGNSPLHF
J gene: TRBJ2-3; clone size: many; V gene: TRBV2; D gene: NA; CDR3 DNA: TGTGCCAGCGGGGACCGCCTCCGGGATACGCAGTATTTT; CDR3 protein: CASGDRLRDTQYF
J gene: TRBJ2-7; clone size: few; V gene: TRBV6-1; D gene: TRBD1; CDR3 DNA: TGTGCCAGCAGGGGACAGGGTCACTCCTACGAGCAGTACTTC; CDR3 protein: CASRGQGHSYEQYF
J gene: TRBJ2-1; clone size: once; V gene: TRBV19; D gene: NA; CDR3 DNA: TGTGCCAGTAGTTGGCCAGGGGCTAATGAGCAGTTCTTC; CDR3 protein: CASSWPGANEQFF
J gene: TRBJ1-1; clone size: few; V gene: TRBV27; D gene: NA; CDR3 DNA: TGTGCCAGCGGGCCCCTGGGTAACACTGAAGCTTTCTTT; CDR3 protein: CASGPLGNTEAFF
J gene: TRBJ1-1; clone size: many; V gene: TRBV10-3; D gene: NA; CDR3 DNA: TGTGCCATCAGTAAATTAAGGGTTATTCACACTGAAGCTTTCTTT; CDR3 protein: CAISKLRVIHTEAFF
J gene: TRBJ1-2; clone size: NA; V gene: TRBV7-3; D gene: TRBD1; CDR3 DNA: TGCGCCAGCAGCCCAAGCGGGACAGTCAGCTATGGCTACACCTTC; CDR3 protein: CASSPSGTVSYGYTF
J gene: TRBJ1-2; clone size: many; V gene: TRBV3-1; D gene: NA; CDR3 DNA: TGTGCCAGCAGCCCCGCCTTGGACGCTAACTATGGCTACACCTTC; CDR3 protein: CASSPALDANYGYTF